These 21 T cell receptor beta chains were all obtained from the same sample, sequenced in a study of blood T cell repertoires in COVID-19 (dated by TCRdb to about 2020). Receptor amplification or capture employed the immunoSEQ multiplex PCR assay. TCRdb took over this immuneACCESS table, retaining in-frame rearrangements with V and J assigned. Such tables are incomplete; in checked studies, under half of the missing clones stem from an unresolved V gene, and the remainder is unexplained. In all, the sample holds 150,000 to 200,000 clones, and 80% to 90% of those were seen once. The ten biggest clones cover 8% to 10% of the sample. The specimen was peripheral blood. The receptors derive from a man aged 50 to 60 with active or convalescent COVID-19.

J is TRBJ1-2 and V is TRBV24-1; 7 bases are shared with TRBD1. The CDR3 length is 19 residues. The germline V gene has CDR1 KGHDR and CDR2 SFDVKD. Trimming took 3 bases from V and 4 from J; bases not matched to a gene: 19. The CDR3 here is CATSDLDRTQLMDCYGYTF. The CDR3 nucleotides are TGTGCCACCAGTGATCTGGACAGGACGCAGCTCATGGATTGCTATGGCTACACCTTC.

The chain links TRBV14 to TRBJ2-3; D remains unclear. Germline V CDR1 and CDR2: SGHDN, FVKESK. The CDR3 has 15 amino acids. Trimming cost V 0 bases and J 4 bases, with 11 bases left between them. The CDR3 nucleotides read TGTGCCAGCAGCCAAGATCTGGTGAGGTCAGATACGCAGTATTTT. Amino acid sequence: CASSQDLVRSDTQYF.

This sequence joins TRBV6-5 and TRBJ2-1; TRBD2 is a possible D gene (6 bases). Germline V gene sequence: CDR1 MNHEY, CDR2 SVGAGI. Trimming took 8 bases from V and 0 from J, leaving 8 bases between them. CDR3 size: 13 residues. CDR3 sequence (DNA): TGTGCCAGCCGGGAGAGCTCCTACAATGAGCAGTTCTTC. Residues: CASRESSYNEQFF.

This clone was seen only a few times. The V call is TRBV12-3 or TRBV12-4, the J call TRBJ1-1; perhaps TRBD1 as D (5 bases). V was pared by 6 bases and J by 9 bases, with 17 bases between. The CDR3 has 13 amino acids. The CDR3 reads CASSPMGTQQAFF. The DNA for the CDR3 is TGTGCCAGCAGCCCAATGGGGACTCAACAAGCTTTCTTT.

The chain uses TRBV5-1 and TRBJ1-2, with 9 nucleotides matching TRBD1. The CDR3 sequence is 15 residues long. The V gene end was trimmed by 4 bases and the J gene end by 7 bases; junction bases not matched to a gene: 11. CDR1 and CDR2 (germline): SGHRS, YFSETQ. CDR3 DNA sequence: TGCGCCAGCAGCCCAACTGGGGACAGGGAAGGTGGCTACACCTTC. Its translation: CASSPTGDREGGYTF.

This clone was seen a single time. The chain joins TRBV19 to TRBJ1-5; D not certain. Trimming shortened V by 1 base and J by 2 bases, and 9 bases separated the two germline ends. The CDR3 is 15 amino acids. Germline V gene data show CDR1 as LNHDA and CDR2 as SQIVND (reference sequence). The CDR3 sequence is CASSIGKGGNQPQHF. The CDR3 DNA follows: TGTGCCAGTAGTATAGGCAAGGGAGGCAATCAGCCCCAGCATTTT.

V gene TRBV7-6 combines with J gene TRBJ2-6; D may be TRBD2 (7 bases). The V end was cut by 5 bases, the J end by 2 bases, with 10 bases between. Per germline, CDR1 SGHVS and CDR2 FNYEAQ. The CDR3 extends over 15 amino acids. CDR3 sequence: CASSRGGPGANVLTF. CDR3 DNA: TGTGCCAGCAGCCGCGGGGGCCCTGGGGCCAACGTCCTGACTTTC.

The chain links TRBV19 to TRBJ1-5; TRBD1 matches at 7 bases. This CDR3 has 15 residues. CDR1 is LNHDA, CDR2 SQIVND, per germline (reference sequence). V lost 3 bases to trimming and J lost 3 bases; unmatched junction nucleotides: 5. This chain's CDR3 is CASSMTGKLNQPQHF. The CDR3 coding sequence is TGTGCCAGTAGTATGACAGGGAAGCTCAATCAGCCCCAGCATTTT.

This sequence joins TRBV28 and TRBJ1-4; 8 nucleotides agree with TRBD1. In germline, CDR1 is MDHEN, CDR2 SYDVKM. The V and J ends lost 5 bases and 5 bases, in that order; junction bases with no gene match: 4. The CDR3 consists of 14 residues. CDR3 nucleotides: TGTGCCAGCAGTGACCGACAGGGGAATGAAAAACTGTTTTTT. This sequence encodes CASSDRQGNEKLFF. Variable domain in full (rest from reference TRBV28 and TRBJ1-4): DVKVTQSSRYLVKRTGEKVFLECVQDMDHENMFWYRQDPGLGLRLIYFSYDVKMKEKGDIPEGYSVSREKKERFSLILESASTNQTSMYLCASSDRQGNEKLFFGSGTQLSVL.

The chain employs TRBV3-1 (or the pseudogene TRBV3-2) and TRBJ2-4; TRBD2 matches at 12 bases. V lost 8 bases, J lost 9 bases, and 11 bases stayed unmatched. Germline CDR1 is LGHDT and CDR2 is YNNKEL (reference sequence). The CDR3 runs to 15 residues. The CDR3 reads CASGRLAGDSGIQYF. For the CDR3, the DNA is TGTGCCAGCGGAAGACTAGCGGGGGATTCGGGCATTCAGTACTTC.

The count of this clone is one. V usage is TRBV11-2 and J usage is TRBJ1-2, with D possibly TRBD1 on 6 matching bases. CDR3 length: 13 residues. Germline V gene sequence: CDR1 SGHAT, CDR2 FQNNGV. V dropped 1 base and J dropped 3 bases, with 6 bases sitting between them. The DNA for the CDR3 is TGTGCCAGCAGCTTAGCAGGGGACTATGGCTACACCTTC. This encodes CASSLAGDYGYTF.

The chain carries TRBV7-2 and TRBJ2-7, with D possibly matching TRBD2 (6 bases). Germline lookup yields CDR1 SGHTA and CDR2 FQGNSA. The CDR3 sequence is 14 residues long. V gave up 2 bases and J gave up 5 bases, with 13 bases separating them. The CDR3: CASSLMRGSNEQYF. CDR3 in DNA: TGTGCCAGCAGCTTAATGCGGGGTTCCAACGAGCAGTACTTC.

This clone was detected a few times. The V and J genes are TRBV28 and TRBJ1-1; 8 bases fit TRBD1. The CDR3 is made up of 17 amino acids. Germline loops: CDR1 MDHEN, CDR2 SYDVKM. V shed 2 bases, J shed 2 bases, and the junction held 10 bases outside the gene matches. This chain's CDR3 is CASSLPADRGGNTEAFF. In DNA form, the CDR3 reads TGTGCCAGCAGTTTACCCGCCGACAGGGGCGGAAACACTGAAGCTTTCTTT.

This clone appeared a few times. CDR3 nucleotides: TGCGCCAGCAGCCAGGGATCGACAGGGGGAACAGATACGCAGTATTTT. The encoded protein is CASSQGSTGGTDTQYF. The genes are TRBV4-1 and TRBJ2-3; 9 positions match TRBD1. The V gene end was trimmed by 3 bases and the J gene end by 3 bases; junction bases not matched to a gene: 7. The CDR3 sequence is 16 residues long. Germline CDR1 and CDR2: MGHRA and YSYEKL.

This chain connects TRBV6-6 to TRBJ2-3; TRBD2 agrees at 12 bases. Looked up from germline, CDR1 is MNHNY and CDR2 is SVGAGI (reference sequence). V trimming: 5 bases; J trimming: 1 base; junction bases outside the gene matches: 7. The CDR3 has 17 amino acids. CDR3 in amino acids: CASSRLRTSGGTDTQYF. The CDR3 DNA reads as TGTGCCAGCAGTCGCCTTCGGACTAGCGGGGGCACAGATACGCAGTATTTT.

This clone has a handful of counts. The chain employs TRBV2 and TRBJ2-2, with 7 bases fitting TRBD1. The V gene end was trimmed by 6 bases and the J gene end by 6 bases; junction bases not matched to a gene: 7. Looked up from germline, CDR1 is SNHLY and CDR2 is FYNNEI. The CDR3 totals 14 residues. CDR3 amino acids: CASRRDRVPGELFF. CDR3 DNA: TGTGCCAGCAGACGAGACAGGGTTCCCGGGGAGCTGTTTTTT.

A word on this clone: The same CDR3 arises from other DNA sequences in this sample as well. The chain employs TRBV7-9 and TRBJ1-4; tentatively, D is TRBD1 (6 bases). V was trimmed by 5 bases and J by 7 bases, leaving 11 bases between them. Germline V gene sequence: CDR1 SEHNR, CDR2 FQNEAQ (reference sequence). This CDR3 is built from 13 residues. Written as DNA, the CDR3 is TGTGCCAGCAGCCTCGGGACAAGTGAAAAACTGTTTTTT. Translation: CASSLGTSEKLFF.

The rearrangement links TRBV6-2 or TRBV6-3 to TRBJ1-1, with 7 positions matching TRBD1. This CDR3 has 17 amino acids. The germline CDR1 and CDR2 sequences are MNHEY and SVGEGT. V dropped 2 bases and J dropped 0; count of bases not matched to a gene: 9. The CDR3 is CASSYPDRTNMNTEAFF. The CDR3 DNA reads TGTGCCAGCAGTTACCCGGACAGGACCAATATGAACACTGAAGCTTTCTTT.

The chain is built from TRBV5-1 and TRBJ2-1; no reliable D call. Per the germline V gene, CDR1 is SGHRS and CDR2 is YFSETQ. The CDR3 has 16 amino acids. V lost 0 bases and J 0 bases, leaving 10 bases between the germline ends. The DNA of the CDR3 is TGCGCCAGCAGCTTGGCCCCCGCGAGCTCCTACAATGAGCAGTTCTTC. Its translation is CASSLAPASSYNEQFF.

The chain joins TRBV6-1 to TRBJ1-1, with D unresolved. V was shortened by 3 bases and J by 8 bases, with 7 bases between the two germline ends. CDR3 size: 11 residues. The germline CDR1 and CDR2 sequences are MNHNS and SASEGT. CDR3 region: CASSEYGEAFF. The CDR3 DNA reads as TGTGCCAGCAGTGAGTACGGGGAAGCTTTCTTT.

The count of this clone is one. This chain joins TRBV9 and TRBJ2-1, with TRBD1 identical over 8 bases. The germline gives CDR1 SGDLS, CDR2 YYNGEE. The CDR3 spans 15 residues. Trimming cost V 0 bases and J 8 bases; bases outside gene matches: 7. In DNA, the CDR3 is TGTGCCAGCAGCGTAGAGGGGTACAGGGGGGATGAGCAGTTCTTC. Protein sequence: CASSVEGYRGDEQFF.